This TCR beta chain was sequenced during a study of T cell responses to AZD1222 COVID-19 vaccine. Study-wide results and caveats: White British people made up most donors, females outnumbered males, and clonal diversity was possibly underestimated. Two AZD1222 administrations were followed by greater Spike-specific TCR breadth and depth.

Assay: immunoSEQ multiplex PCR; the TCRdb copy retains only in-frame clones and omits some. Here the sample spans around 140,000 clones, 65% to 90% being singletons. The V end was cut by 0 bases, the J end by 2 bases, with 9 bases between. The CDR3 totals 15 residues. Looked up from germline, CDR1 is MNHNS and CDR2 is SASEGT. In regard to this clone: Its antigen remains unidentified.

The receptor was isolated from an adult who received the MenACWY meningococcal vaccine as a control. The chain recombines TRBV6-1 with TRBJ2-3; unclear D gene. The sequencing used peripheral blood, collected 28 days after the second dose of the MenACWY control vaccine. CDR3 coding DNA: TGTGCCAGCAGTGAAGCTGGTGGGTACACAGATACGCAGTATTTT. It codes for CASSEAGGYTDTQYF.